Listed here are 14 T cell receptor beta chains from one sample, sequenced in a study of cytotoxic CD8 clonotypes in ibrutinib-treated CLL. Profiling relied on immunoSEQ multiplex PCR, and the TCRdb table lists in-frame clones only, not all of them. The sample gives about 130,000 clones, about 79% of which show up once; around 13% is in the top ten. The input for sequencing was PBMCs, taken after 12 months of ibrutinib treatment. These receptors came from a human donor with chronic lymphocytic leukemia.

This clone has only a few counts. V gene TRBV5-1 combines with J gene TRBJ2-2, with D possibly being TRBD1 (6 bases). This CDR3 is built from 15 residues. Trimming stripped 5 bases from V and 1 base from J, with 12 bases between. Germline assignment: CDR1 SGHRS and CDR2 YFSETQ. CDR3 sequence (DNA): TGCGCCAGCAGACGGGACACTCAGAACACCGGGGAGCTGTTTTTT. This codes for CASRRDTQNTGELFF. Combining the CDR3 with reference TRBV5-1 and TRBJ2-2 gives the whole variable domain KAGVTQTPRYLIKTRGQQVTLSCSPISGHRSVSWYQQTPGQGLQFLFEYFSETQRNKGNFPGRFSGRQFSNSRSEMNVSTLELGDSALYLCASRRDTQNTGELFFGEGSRLTVL.

The chain joins TRBV12-2 to TRBJ2-4; the D call of TRBD2 is as the table states it, not checked on the DNA. TRBV12-2 is an annotated pseudogene. The CDR3 is 17 amino acids. The chain's CDR3 is CASRLVRFALPKNIQYF. The CDR3 DNA sequence: TGTGCAAGTCGCTTAGTACGGTTCGCGTTACCCAAAAACATTCAGTACTTC.

A few counts support this clone. The chain recombines TRBV6-1 with TRBJ2-1, with a possible D match to TRBD2 (6 bases). CDR3 length: 14 residues. Germline CDR1 and CDR2: MNHNS and SASEGT. The V gene lost 8 bases and the J gene lost 5 bases, with 16 bases spanning the gap. CDR3 amino acids: CASSLEGNHNEQFF. The CDR3 coding sequence is TGTGCCAGCTCCTTGGAGGGTAACCACAATGAGCAGTTCTTC.

There are a few counts of this clone. V is TRBV2 and J is TRBJ2-3; 14 nucleotides match TRBD2. Germline CDR1 and CDR2: SNHLY and FYNNEI. V shed 8 bases and J 4 bases; nucleotides not matched to a gene: 8. This CDR3 region has 16 residues. In DNA, the CDR3 is TGTGCCAGCCTAGATGGGACTAGCGGGAGTTCAGATACGCAGTATTTT. Its translation: CASLDGTSGSSDTQYF.

The chain combines TRBV30 with TRBJ2-7, with a possible D match to TRBD1 (7 bases). CDR1 and CDR2 (germline): GTSNPN, SVGIG (reference sequence). CDR3 length: 12 amino acids. Trimming removed 8 bases at V and 3 bases at J, with 14 bases between. As DNA, the CDR3 is TGTGCCGGGGACCAGGGGGGCTACGAGCAGTACTTC. Its protein product is CAGDQGGYEQYF.

This chain joins TRBV11-2 and TRBJ2-3; D might be TRBD2 (6 bases). CDR1 SGHAT and CDR2 FQNNGV come from the germline V gene. Trimming stripped 7 bases from V and 0 bases from J, with 11 bases between. The CDR3 loop spans 14 amino acids. The CDR3 reads CASKGGVSTDTQYF. The CDR3 coding sequence is TGTGCCAGCAAGGGCGGGGTAAGCACAGATACGCAGTATTTT.

The rearrangement joins TRBV7-2 to TRBJ2-5; perhaps TRBD2 as D (6 bases). V dropped 5 bases and J dropped 2 bases, with 18 bases sitting between them. There are 16 residues in the CDR3. Per the germline V gene, CDR1 is SGHTA and CDR2 is FQGNSA. The CDR3 sequence: CASSTKTSSRQETQYF. For the CDR3, the DNA is TGTGCCAGCAGCACAAAGACTAGTTCTCGGCAAGAGACCCAGTACTTC. Filled out from reference TRBV7-2 and TRBJ2-5, the complete variable domain reads GAGVSQSPSNKVTEKGKDVELRCDPISGHTALYWYRQSLGQGLEFLIYFQGNSAPDKSGLPSDRFSAERTGGSVSTLTIQRTQQEDSAVYLCASSTKTSSRQETQYFGPGTRLLVL.

V gene TRBV7-2 combines with J gene TRBJ2-7; D gene unclear. Germline CDR1 and CDR2: SGHTA and FQGNSA. Between the trimmed V and J ends, which lost 3 bases and 0 bases, there was a span of 9 bases. The CDR3 covers 14 residues. The CDR3 coding sequence is TGTGCCAGCAGCTTCGAGACGAGCTCCTACGAGCAGTACTTC. This gives the protein CASSFETSSYEQYF.

This clone was seen only once. The chain has TRBV5-1 and TRBJ2-3; D is unresolved. The V end was cut by 0 bases, the J end by 1 base, with 12 bases between. The CDR3 sequence is 16 residues long. CDR1 SGHRS and CDR2 YFSETQ come from the germline V gene. CDR3 residues: CASSLEGRVGTDTQYF. DNA for the CDR3: TGCGCCAGCAGCTTGGAGGGTCGGGTGGGCACAGATACGCAGTATTTT.

The chain carries TRBV2 and TRBJ1-1, with TRBD1 matching 8 bases. Germline values: CDR1 SNHLY, CDR2 FYNNEI. V was clipped by 8 bases and J by 5 bases; unmatched bases: 7. This CDR3 is built from 13 residues. The CDR3 DNA reads as TGTGCCAGCGGAAGACAGGGGAAGACTGAAGCTTTCTTT. Amino acids: CASGRQGKTEAFF.

The genes are TRBV21-1 and TRBJ2-6. TRBV21-1 constitutes a pseudogene. The CDR3 length is 18 residues. DNA for the CDR3: TGTGCCAGCAGCAATGAGGGGCGATTGCACTCTGGGGCCAACGTCCTGACTTTC. Its translation: CASSNEGRLHSGANVLTF.

The J gene is TRBJ2-1, the V gene TRBV7-3; D may be TRBD1 (7 bases). Germline lookup yields CDR1 SGHTA and CDR2 FQGTGA. This CDR3 has 13 amino acids. The germline V and J ends were trimmed by 3 bases and 10 bases, with 13 bases remaining between them. CDR3 DNA sequence: TGTGCCAGCAGCTTTACAGGGGACTCCGAGCAGTTCTTC. It yields the protein CASSFTGDSEQFF. The complete variable domain, with remaining parts taken from reference TRBV7-3 and TRBJ2-1, reads GAGVSQTPSNKVTEKGKYVELRCDPISGHTALYWYRQSLGQGPEFLIYFQGTGAADDSGLPNDRFFAVRPEGSVSTLKIQRTERGDSAVYLCASSFTGDSEQFFGPGTRLTVL.

CDR3 nucleotides: TGTGCCAGCAGCTTAGATACTGCGAACACCGGGGAGCTGTTTTTT. Its translation is CASSLDTANTGELFF. The chain uses TRBV11-3 and TRBJ2-2, with unresolved D. The germline gives CDR1 SGHNT, CDR2 YENEEA. The germline V and J ends were trimmed by 0 bases and 0 bases, with 5 bases remaining between them. This CDR3 is 15 amino acids long.

This clone was recorded a few times. The chain joins TRBV19 to TRBJ1-3, with a tentative D call TRBD1 (6 bases). CDR3 length: 12 residues. The V gene's germline CDR1 is LNHDA and CDR2 SQIVND (reference sequence). V shed 5 bases and J shed 12 bases, with 14 bases lying between them. CDR3 loop: CASSSPGQNIYF. The DNA for the CDR3 is TGTGCCAGTAGTTCACCGGGACAAAACATATATTTT.